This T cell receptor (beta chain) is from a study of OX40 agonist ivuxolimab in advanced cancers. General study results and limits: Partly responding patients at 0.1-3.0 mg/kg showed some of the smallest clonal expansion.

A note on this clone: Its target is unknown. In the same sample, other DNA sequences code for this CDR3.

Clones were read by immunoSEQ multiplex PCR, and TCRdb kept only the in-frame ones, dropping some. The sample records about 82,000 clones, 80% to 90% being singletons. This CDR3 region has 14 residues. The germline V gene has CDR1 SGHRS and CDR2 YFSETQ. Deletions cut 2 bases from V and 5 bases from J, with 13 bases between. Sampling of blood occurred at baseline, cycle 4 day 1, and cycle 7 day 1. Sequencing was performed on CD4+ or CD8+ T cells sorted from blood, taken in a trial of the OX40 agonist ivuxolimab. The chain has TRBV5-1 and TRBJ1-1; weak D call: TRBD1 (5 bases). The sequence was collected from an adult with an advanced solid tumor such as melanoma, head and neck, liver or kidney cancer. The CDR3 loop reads CASSLRGYSTEAFF. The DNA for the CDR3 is TGCGCCAGCAGCTTACGGGGGTATAGTACTGAAGCTTTCTTT.